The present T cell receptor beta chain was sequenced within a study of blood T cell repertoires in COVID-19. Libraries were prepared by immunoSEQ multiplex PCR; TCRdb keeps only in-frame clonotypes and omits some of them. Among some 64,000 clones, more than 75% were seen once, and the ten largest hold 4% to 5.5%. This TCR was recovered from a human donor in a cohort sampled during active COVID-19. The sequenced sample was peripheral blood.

This chain's CDR3 is CASSQDRAPGELFF. CDR3 bases: TGTGCCAGCAGCCAAGACAGGGCTCCCGGGGAGCTGTTTTTT. The chain couples TRBV3-1 (or the pseudogene TRBV3-2) to TRBJ2-2, with D possibly matching TRBD1 (5 bases). The V and J ends lost 0 bases and 6 bases respectively, with 8 bases between them. This CDR3 has 14 amino acids. The germline CDR1 and CDR2 sequences are LGHDT and YNNKEL (reference sequence).